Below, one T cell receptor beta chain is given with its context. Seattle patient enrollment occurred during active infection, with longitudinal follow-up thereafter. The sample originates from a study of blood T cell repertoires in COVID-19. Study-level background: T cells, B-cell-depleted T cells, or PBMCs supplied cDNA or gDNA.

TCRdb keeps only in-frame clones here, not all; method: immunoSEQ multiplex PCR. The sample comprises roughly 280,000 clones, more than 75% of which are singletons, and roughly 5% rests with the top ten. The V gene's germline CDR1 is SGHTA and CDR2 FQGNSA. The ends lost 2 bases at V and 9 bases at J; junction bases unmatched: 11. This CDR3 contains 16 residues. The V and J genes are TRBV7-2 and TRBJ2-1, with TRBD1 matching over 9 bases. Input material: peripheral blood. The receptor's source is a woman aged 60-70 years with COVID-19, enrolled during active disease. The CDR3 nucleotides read TGTGCCAGCAGCTTATCCCCCGGGACAGGGTTTTTTGAGCAGTTCTTC. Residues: CASSLSPGTGFFEQFF.